The entry below gives a single T cell receptor (beta chain) sequence along with its context. As yet, its antigen is unknown. These data come from a study of siplizumab effects on memory and regulatory T cells. Overall study results and limits: Unstimulated subsets contained matches for only a minor fraction of alloreactive clones.

Using immunoSEQ multiplex PCR, the repertoire was profiled, and TCRdb retains in-frame clones only, with some absent. Of roughly 120,000 clones detected, about 94% appear once; the ten largest clones hold roughly 1.7%. The CDR3 totals 14 residues. CDR1 and CDR2 from the germline V gene are LNHDA and SQIVND (reference sequence). V was shortened by 4 bases and J by 4 bases, with 13 bases between the two germline ends. V is TRBV19 and J is TRBJ1-2; no firm D call. The clonotype comes from a human donor in good health. The sequencing sample was made of non-Treg CD4+ T cells sorted from blood. The DNA for the CDR3 is TGTGCCAGTAGTACGGACGGGAAGCTCTATGGCTACACCTTC. It encodes CASSTDGKLYGYTF. Full variable domain (outside the CDR3, taken from reference TRBV19 and TRBJ1-2): DGGITQSPKYLFRKEGQNVTLSCEQNLNHDAMYWYRQDPGQGLRLIYYSQIVNDFQKGDIAEGYSVSREKKESFPLTVTSAQKNPTAFYLCASSTDGKLYGYTFGSGTRLTVV.